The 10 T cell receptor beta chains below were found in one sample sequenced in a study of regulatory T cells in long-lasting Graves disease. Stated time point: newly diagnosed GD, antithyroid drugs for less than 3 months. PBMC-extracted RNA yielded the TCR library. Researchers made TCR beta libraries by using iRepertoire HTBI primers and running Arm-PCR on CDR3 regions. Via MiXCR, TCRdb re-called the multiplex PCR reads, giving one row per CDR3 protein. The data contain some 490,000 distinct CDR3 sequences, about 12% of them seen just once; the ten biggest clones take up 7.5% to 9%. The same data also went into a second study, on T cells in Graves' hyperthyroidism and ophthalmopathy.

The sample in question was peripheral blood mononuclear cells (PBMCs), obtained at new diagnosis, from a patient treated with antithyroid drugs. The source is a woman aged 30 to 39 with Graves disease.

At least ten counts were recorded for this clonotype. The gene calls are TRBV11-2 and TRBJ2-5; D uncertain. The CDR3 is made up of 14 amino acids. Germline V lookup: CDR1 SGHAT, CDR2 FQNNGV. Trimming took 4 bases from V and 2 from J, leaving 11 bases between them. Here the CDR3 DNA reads TGTGCCAGCAGCTCCCCATGGGGACAAGAGACCCAGTACTTC. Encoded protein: CASSSPWGQETQYF.

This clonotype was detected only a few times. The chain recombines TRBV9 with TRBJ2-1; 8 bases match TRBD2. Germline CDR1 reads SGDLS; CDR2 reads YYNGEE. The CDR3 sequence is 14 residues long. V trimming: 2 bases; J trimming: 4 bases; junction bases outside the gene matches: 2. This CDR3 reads CASSVTSVYNEQFF. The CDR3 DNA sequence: TGTGCCAGCAGCGTGACTAGCGTATACAATGAGCAGTTCTTC.

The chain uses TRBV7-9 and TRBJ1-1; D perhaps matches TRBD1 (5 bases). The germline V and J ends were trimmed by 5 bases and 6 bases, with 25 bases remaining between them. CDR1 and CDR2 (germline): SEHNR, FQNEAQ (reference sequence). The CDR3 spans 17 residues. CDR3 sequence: CASSPRRSQAEDPEAFF. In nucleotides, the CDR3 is TGTGCCAGCAGCCCCAGAAGGTCACAGGCGGAGGATCCTGAAGCTTTCTTT.

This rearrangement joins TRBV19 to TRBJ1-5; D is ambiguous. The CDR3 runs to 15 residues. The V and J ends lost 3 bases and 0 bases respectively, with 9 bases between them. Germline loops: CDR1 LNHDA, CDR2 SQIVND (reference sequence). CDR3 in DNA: TGTGCCAGTAGTATGAACGGGGTTAGCAATCAGCCCCAGCATTTT. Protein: CASSMNGVSNQPQHF. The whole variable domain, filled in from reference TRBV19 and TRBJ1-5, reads DGGITQSPKYLFRKEGQNVTLSCEQNLNHDAMYWYRQDPGQGLRLIYYSQIVNDFQKGDIAEGYSVSREKKESFPLTVTSAQKNPTAFYLCASSMNGVSNQPQHFGDGTRLSIL.

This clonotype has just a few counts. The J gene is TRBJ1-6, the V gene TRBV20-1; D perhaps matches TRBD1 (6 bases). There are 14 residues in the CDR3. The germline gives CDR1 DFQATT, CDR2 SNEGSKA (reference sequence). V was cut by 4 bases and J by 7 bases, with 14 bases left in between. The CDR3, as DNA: TGCAGTGCTATCACAGGGTTCAGAAATTCACCCCTCCACTTT. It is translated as CSAITGFRNSPLHF.

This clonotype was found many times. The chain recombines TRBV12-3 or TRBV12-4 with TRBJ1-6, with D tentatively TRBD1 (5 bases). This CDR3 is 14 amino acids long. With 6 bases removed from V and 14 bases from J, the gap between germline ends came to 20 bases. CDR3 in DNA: TGTGCCAGCAGGGCTACAGGAGCGGGGAGGGCCCTCCACTTT. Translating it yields CASRATGAGRALHF.

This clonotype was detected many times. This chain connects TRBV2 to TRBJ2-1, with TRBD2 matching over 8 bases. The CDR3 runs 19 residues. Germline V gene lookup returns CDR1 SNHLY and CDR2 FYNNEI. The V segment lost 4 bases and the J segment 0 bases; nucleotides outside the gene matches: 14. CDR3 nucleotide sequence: TGTGCCAGCAGTGTCGAACGGGAGGGTCCTTATAGCTCCTACAATGAGCAGTTCTTC. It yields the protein CASSVEREGPYSSYNEQFF.

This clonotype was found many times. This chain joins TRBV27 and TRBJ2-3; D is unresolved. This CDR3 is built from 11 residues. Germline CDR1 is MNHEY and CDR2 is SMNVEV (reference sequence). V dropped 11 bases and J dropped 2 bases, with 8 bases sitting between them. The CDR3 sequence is CARKNTDTQYF. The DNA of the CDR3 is TGTGCCCGCAAAAACACAGATACGCAGTATTTT.

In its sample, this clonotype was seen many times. The CDR3 bases are TGTGCCTGGAGTCCCCTACGGGACCCAATTCGAAGGACTGAAGCTTTCTTT. Protein product: CAWSPLRDPIRRTEAFF. V gene TRBV30 combines with J gene TRBJ1-1; TRBD1 is a possible D gene (5 bases). V lost 2 bases to trimming and J lost 5 bases, with 24 bases between them. This CDR3 has 17 residues. The germline CDR1 and CDR2 sequences are GTSNPN and SVGIG (reference sequence).

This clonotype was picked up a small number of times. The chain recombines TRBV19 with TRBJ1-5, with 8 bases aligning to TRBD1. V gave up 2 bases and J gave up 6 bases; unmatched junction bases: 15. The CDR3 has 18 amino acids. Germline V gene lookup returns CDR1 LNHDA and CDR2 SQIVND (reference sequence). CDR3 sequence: CASSIFEADRDVSQPQHF. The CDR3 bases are TGTGCCAGTAGTATATTCGAGGCGGACAGGGACGTCAGTCAGCCCCAGCATTTT. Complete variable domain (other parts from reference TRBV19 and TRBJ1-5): DGGITQSPKYLFRKEGQNVTLSCEQNLNHDAMYWYRQDPGQGLRLIYYSQIVNDFQKGDIAEGYSVSREKKESFPLTVTSAQKNPTAFYLCASSIFEADRDVSQPQHFGDGTRLSIL.